This TCR beta chain came from a study of blood T cell repertoires in COVID-19. Overall study context: From T cells, B-cell-depleted T cells, or PBMCs came the material, which was cDNA or gDNA.

V dropped 5 bases and J dropped 0; count of bases not matched to a gene: 4. The CDR3 covers 14 residues. Germline CDR1 is PRHDT and CDR2 is FYEKMQ (reference sequence). Authors' methods: Reference gene primer amplification gave nucleated cell count estimates. The repertoire was sequenced with immunoSEQ multiplex PCR; TCRdb's copy has only in-frame clones and lacks some. The V and J calls and the clone size are those of that table, but D and trimming were determined from the DNA. The sample consists of 100,000 to 150,000 clones, about 86% of them appearing once. The chain links TRBV13 to TRBJ2-7, with 7 bases matching TRBD1. The TCR was taken from a man older than 75 with active or convalescent COVID-19. Material: peripheral blood. The CDR3 DNA is TGTGCCAGCAGCCTGGACAGGTCCTCCTACGAGCAGTACTTC. Translation: CASSLDRSSYEQYF. Filled out from reference TRBV13 and TRBJ2-7, the complete variable domain reads AAGVIQSPRHLIKEKRETATLKCYPIPRHDTVYWYQQGPGQDPQFLISFYEKMQSDKGSIPDRFSAQQFSDYHSELNMSSLELGDSALYFCASSLDRSSYEQYFGPGTRLTVT.